The sequence of this T cell receptor (beta chain) was determined in a study of HIV-infected patients and healthy controls. A single record per CDR3 protein comes from TCRdb applying MiXCR to the 5' RACE reads. The table has around 67,000 distinct CDR3 sequences, roughly a sixth seen once. The sequenced material came from CD4+ T cells from blood. This receptor was identified in a human donor in good health.

The CDR3 here is CASNEVGAAQPQHF. The CDR3 coding sequence is TGTGCCAGCAACGAAGTGGGGGCTGCTCAGCCCCAGCATTTT. The genes are TRBV7-2 and TRBJ1-5; TRBD1 might be the D (6 bases). The V gene lost 7 bases and the J gene lost 6 bases, with 16 bases spanning the gap. Germline V gives CDR1 SGHTA, CDR2 FQGNSA. The CDR3 runs 14 residues.